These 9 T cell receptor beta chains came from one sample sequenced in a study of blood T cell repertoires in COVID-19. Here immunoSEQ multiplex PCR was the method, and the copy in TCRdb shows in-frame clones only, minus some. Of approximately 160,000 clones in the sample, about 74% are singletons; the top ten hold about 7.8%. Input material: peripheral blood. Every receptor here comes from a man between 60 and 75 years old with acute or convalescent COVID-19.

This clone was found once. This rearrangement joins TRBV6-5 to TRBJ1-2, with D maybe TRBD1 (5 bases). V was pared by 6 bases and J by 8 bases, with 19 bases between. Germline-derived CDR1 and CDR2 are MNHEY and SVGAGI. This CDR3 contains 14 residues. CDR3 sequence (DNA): TGTGCCAGCAGAAAGCCCTTCGCAGGGAAAGGCTACACCTTC. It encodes CASRKPFAGKGYTF.

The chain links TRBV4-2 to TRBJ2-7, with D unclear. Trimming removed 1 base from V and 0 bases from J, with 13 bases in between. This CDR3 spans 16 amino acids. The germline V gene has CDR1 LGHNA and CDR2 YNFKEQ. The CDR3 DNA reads TGTGCCAGCAGCCAAGCAATGGCAGCGAGCTCCTACGAGCAGTACTTC. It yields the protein CASSQAMAASSYEQYF.

CDR3 nucleotides: TGTGCCAGCAGTTACTCTAGTGGCGGGAACACTGAAGCTTTCTTT. This encodes CASSYSSGGNTEAFF. V gene TRBV6-5 combines with J gene TRBJ1-1; D remains ambiguous. Trimming took off 0 bases at V and 1 base at J, with 9 bases between the two ends. The V gene's germline CDR1 is MNHEY and CDR2 SVGAGI. The CDR3 contains 15 residues.

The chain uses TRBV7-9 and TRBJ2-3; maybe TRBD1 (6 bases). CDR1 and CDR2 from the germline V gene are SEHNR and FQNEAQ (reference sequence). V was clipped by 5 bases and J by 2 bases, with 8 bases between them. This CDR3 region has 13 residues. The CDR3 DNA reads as TGTGCCAGCAGCGGGACATACACAGATACGCAGTATTTT. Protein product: CASSGTYTDTQYF.

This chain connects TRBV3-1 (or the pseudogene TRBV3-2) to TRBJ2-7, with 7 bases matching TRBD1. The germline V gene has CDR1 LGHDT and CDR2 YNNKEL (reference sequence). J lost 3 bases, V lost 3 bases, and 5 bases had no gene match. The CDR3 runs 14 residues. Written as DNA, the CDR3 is TGTGCCAGCAGCCACTCCGACAGGGTCTACGAGCAGTACTTC. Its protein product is CASSHSDRVYEQYF.

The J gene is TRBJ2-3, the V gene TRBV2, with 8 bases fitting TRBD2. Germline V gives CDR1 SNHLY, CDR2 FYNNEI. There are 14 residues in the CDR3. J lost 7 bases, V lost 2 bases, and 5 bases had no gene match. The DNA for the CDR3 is TGTGCCAGCAGTGAACAGCGGGGGCTAAATACGCAGTATTTT. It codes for CASSEQRGLNTQYF.

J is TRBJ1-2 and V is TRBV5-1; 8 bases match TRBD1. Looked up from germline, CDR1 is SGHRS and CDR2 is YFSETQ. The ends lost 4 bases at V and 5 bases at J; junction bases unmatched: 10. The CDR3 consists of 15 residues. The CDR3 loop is CASSAMDRAGYGYTF. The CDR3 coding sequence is TGCGCCAGCAGCGCGATGGACAGGGCGGGATATGGCTACACCTTC.

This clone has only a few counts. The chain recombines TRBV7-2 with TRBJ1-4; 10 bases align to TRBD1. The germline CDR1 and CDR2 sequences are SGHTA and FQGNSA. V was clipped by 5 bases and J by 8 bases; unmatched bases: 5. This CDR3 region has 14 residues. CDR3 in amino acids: CASSVGQGGEKLFF. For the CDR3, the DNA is TGTGCCAGCAGCGTCGGACAGGGGGGAGAAAAACTGTTTTTT.

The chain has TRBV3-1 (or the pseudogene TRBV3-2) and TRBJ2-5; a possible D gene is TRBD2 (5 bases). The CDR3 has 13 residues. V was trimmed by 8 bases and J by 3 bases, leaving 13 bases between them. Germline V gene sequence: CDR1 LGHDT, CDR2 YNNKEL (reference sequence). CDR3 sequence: CASEGVVKETQYF. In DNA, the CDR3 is TGTGCCAGCGAGGGAGTGGTAAAAGAGACCCAGTACTTC.